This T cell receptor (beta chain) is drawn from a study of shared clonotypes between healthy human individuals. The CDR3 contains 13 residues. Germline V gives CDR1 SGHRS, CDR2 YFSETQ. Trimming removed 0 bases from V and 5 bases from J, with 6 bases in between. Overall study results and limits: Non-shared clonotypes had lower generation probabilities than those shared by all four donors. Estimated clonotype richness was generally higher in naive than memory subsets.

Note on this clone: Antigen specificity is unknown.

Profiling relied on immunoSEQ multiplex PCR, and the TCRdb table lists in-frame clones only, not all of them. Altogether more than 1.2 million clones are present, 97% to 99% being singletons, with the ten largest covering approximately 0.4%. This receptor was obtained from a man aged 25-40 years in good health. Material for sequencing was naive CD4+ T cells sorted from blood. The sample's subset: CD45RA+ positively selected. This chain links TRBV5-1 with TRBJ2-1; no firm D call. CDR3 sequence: CASSLVLHNEQFF. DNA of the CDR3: TGCGCCAGCAGCTTGGTTCTGCACAATGAGCAGTTCTTC.